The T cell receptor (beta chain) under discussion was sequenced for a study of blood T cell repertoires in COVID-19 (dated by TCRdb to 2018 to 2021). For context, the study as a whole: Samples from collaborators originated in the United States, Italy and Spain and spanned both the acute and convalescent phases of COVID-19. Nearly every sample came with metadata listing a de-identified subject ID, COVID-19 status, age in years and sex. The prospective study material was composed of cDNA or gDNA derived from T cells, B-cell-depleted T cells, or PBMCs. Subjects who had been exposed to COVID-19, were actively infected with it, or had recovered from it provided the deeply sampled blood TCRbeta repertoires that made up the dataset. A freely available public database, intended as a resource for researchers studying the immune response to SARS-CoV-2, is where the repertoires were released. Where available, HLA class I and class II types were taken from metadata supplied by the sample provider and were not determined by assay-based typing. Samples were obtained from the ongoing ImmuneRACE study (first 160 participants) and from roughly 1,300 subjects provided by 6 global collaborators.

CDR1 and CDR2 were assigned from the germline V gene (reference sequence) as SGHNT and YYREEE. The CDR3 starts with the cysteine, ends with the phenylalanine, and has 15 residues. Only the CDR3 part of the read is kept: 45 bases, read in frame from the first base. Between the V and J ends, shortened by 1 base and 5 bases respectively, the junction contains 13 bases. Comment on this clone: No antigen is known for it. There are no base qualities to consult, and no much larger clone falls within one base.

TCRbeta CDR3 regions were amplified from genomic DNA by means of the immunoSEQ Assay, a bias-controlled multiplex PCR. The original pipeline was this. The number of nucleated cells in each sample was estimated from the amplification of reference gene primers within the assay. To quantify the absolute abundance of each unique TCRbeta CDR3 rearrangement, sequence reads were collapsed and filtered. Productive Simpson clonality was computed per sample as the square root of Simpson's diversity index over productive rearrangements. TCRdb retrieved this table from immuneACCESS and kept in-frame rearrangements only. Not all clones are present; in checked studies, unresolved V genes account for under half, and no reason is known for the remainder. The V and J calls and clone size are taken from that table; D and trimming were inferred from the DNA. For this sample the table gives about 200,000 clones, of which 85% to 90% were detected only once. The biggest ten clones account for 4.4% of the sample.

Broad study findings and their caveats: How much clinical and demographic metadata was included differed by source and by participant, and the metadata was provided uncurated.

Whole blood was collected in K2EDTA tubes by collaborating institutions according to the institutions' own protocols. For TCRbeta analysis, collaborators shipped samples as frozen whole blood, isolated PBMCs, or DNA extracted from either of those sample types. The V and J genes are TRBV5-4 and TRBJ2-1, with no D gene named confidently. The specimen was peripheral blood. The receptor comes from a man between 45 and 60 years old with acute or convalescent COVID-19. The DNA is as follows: TGTGCCAGCAGCTTGCCCCCTCAGACAAACAATGAGCAGTTCTTC. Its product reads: CASSLPPQTNNEQFF.